This TCR beta chain was captured in a study of blood T cell repertoires in COVID-19. Overall study: Collection of acute and convalescent COVID-19 samples took place in the United States, Italy and Spain. T cells, B-cell-depleted T cells, or PBMCs supplied cDNA or gDNA.

Assay used: immunoSEQ multiplex PCR; TCRdb lists only in-frame clones, some missing. The sample has fewer than 80,000 clones, more than 70% seen once. Trimming pared 0 bases from V and 1 base from J, leaving 6 bases between. The germline V gene encodes CDR1 SGHTA and CDR2 FQGNSA. This CDR3 is 14 amino acids long. The sample consisted of peripheral blood. The clonotype was recovered from a woman in her forties or fifties with active or convalescent COVID-19. The V call is TRBV7-2, the J call TRBJ2-5; D is unresolved. In nucleotides, the CDR3 is TGTGCCAGCAGCTTAGCGGTCAGCCAAGAGACCCAGTACTTC. Amino acid sequence: CASSLAVSQETQYF.